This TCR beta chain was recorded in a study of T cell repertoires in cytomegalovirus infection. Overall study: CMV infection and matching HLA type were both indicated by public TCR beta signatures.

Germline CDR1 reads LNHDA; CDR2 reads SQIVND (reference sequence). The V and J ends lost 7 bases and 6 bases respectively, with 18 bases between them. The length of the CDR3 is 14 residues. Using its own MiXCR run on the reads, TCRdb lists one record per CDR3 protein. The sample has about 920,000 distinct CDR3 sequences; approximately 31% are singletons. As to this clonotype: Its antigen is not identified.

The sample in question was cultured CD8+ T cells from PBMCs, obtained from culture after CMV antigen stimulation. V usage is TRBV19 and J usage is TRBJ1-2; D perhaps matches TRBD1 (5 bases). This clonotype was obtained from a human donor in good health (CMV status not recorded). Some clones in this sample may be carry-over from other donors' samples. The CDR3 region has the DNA TGTGCCAGTATGAGGGGATCGGAGTATGATGGCTACACCTTC. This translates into CASMRGSEYDGYTF.